What follows are 29 T cell receptor beta chains derived from one specimen sequenced in a study of blood T cell repertoires in COVID-19. Sequencing used immunoSEQ multiplex PCR; TCRdb keeps in-frame clones, though not all of them. The sample has 100,000 to 150,000 clones, about 80% seen once. The sample consisted of peripheral blood. The origin of the receptors is a woman aged 50 to 60 with acute or convalescent COVID-19.

The genes are TRBV9 and TRBJ2-3, with 9 bases fitting TRBD2. The CDR3 totals 18 residues. Trimming took 3 bases from V and 6 from J; bases not matched to a gene: 17. CDR1 and CDR2 from the germline V gene are SGDLS and YYNGEE. In DNA form, the CDR3 reads TGTGCCAGCAGCGCAGCCGCCCCGGGACTAGCTATTAGCGATACGCAGTATTTT. Translating it yields CASSAAAPGLAISDTQYF.

The chain uses TRBV15 and TRBJ1-2; D may be TRBD1 (6 bases). The CDR3 has 13 amino acids. V gave up 1 base and J gave up 8 bases, with 11 bases separating them. Germline assignment: CDR1 LNHNV and CDR2 YYDKDF (reference sequence). The CDR3 sequence is CATSRGGPPGYTF. CDR3 sequence (DNA): TGTGCCACCAGCAGAGGGGGGCCGCCCGGCTACACCTTC.

Points on this clone: Other nucleotide sequences from this sample produce the same CDR3. The CDR3 loop is CSVGGLSNQPQHF. CDR3 coding DNA: TGCAGCGTGGGAGGACTTAGCAATCAGCCCCAGCATTTT. This chain joins TRBV29-1 and TRBJ1-5; no reliable D call. CDR3 size: 13 residues. Trimming pared 6 bases from V and 0 bases from J, leaving 9 bases between. Germline-derived CDR1 and CDR2 are SQVTM and ANQGSEA.

The V and J genes are TRBV10-3 and TRBJ1-3; no reliable D call. The V end was cut by 4 bases, the J end by 0 bases, with 4 bases between. CDR1 is ENHRY, CDR2 SYGVKD, per germline. The CDR3 runs to 13 residues. The DNA for the CDR3 is TGTGCCATCAGTGGAGGCTCTGGAAACACCATATATTTT. This codes for CAISGGSGNTIYF.

The chain links TRBV6-5 to TRBJ1-1; 12 bases align to TRBD1. V lost 3 bases to trimming and J lost 5 bases; unmatched junction nucleotides: 4. From germline, CDR1 is MNHEY and CDR2 SVGAGI. The CDR3 is made up of 15 amino acids. CDR3: CASSYGTGGRTEAFF. CDR3 DNA sequence: TGTGCCAGCAGTTATGGGACAGGGGGCAGGACTGAAGCTTTCTTT.

This clone has more than one count but fewer than ten. The V call is TRBV5-4, the J call TRBJ1-3, with D perhaps TRBD1 (6 bases). Germline values: CDR1 SGHNT, CDR2 YYREEE (reference sequence). V lost 0 bases, J lost 4 bases, and 11 bases lay in between. The CDR3 has 15 amino acids. For the CDR3, the DNA is TGTGCCAGCAGCTTGGCTACAGGGCAAGGAAACACCATATATTTT. Protein: CASSLATGQGNTIYF. The entire variable domain, with the rest obtained from reference TRBV5-4 and TRBJ1-3, is as follows: ETGVTQSPTHLIKTRGQQVTLRCSSQSGHNTVSWYQQALGQGPQFIFQYYREEENGRGNFPPRFSGLQFPNYSSELNVNALELDDSALYLCASSLATGQGNTIYFGEGSWLTVV.

The chain is built from TRBV11-3 and TRBJ2-1; TRBD1 matches at 9 bases. CDR1 is SGHNT and CDR2 is YENEEA in the germline V gene. The V gene end was trimmed by 1 base and the J gene end by 7 bases; junction bases not matched to a gene: 11. The CDR3 extends over 17 amino acids. The CDR3: CASSLGTGTGSRNEQFF. CDR3 sequence (DNA): TGTGCCAGCAGCTTAGGAACCGGGACAGGGTCGAGGAATGAGCAGTTCTTC.

About this clone: This is likely a read error, given that the CDR3 carries no conserved phenylalanine or tryptophan at its end. The DNA is omitted, as the CDR3 cannot be located on it reliably, and the CDR3 follows TCRdb's listing. This chain links TRBV6-1 with TRBJ2-7; TRBD1, the table's D call, was not compared with the DNA. CDR1 is MNHNS, CDR2 SASEGT, per germline. The CDR3 totals 12 residues, both ends included. CDR3 residues: CASSPTGVGYRI.

The chain uses TRBV28 and TRBJ1-4; D not resolved. The CDR3 is made up of 13 amino acids. Trimming took off 6 bases at V and 0 bases at J, with 5 bases between the two ends. In germline, CDR1 is MDHEN, CDR2 SYDVKM. The CDR3 DNA follows: TGTGCCAGCAGCGGTCCAACTAATGAAAAACTGTTTTTT. The encoded protein is CASSGPTNEKLFF.

The chain joins TRBV10-3 to TRBJ2-7; weak D call: TRBD2 (5 bases). CDR3 length: 12 residues. Germline V gene sequence: CDR1 ENHRY, CDR2 SYGVKD. V lost 7 bases and J 2 bases, leaving 9 bases between the germline ends. The CDR3 loop is CAIKAGPYEQYF. Written as DNA, the CDR3 is TGTGCCATCAAGGCGGGTCCCTACGAGCAGTACTTC.

V gene TRBV18 combines with J gene TRBJ2-7; D ambiguous. The CDR3 extends over 14 amino acids. The germline V and J ends were trimmed by 2 bases and 1 base, with 9 bases remaining between them. Germline assignment: CDR1 KGHSH and CDR2 LQKENI. CDR3 region: CASSPSSDSYEQYF. CDR3 nucleotide sequence: TGTGCCAGCTCACCAAGCAGCGATTCCTACGAGCAGTACTTC.

The chain carries TRBV2 and TRBJ1-1; tentatively, D is TRBD1 (5 bases). This CDR3 spans 13 amino acids. The V end was cut by 6 bases, the J end by 0 bases, with 8 bases between. Germline V lookup: CDR1 SNHLY, CDR2 FYNNEI. CDR3 sequence reads: CASRVTVNTEAFF. The CDR3 bases are TGTGCCAGCAGGGTGACAGTGAACACTGAAGCTTTCTTT.

This chain connects TRBV5-1 to TRBJ2-3; the match to TRBD2 covers 7 bases. V gave up 4 bases and J gave up 2 bases; unmatched junction bases: 4. CDR1 SGHRS and CDR2 YFSETQ come from the germline V gene. This CDR3 spans 14 amino acids. This chain's CDR3 is CASSPSGYTDTQYF. CDR3 DNA: TGCGCCAGCAGCCCTAGCGGCTACACAGATACGCAGTATTTT.

V gene TRBV11-2 combines with J gene TRBJ2-3; TRBD2 matches at 11 bases. The germline V gene encodes CDR1 SGHAT and CDR2 FQNNGV. The CDR3 spans 17 residues. Unmatched junction bases numbered 7, after V lost 0 bases and J lost 5 bases. The CDR3 nucleotides are TGTGCCAGCAGCTTAGACACTAGCGGGAGAGGGGGAGATACGCAGTATTTT. Amino acids: CASSLDTSGRGGDTQYF.

A single count supports this clone. This chain links TRBV29-1 with TRBJ2-1; D might be TRBD2 (6 bases). Germline loops: CDR1 SQVTM, CDR2 ANQGSEA. The CDR3 length is 11 residues. V dropped 5 bases and J dropped 11 bases, with 13 bases sitting between them. The CDR3 protein is CSVPFREKQFF. Here the CDR3 DNA reads TGCAGCGTTCCTTTTCGGGAGAAGCAGTTCTTC.

The V and J genes are TRBV3-1 (or the pseudogene TRBV3-2) and TRBJ1-6; 7 bases are shared with TRBD1. Trimming cost V 6 bases and J 9 bases; bases outside gene matches: 5. This CDR3 is built from 13 residues. Germline assignment: CDR1 LGHDT and CDR2 YNNKEL (reference sequence). CDR3 bases: TGTGCCAGCAGAGAGACAGGGACTTCACCCCTCCACTTT. It is translated as CASRETGTSPLHF.

This chain uses TRBV20-1 with TRBJ1-2; 8 bases agree with TRBD1. Germline V gene sequence: CDR1 DFQATT, CDR2 SNEGSKA (reference sequence). The J segment lost 4 bases and the V segment lost 6 bases, leaving 1 base of the junction unmatched. This CDR3 has 11 residues. CDR3 DNA sequence: TGCAGTGCGACAGGGGTCTATGGCTACACCTTC. Protein product: CSATGVYGYTF.

J is TRBJ2-2 and V is TRBV29-1, with D tentatively TRBD2 (5 bases). CDR1 and CDR2 from the germline V gene are SQVTM and ANQGSEA. This CDR3 has 12 amino acids. Trimming cost V 7 bases and J 5 bases, with 11 bases left between them. CDR3 bases: TGCAGCGGTGGGGAGATTACCGGGGAGCTGTTTTTT. Protein sequence: CSGGEITGELFF.

The CDR3 region is CASRETGNDYGYTF. As DNA, the CDR3 is TGTGCCAGCAGGGAGACAGGGAATGACTATGGCTACACCTTC. The chain combines TRBV28 with TRBJ1-2, with 7 positions matching TRBD1. This CDR3 comprises 14 residues. V shed 6 bases, J shed 3 bases, and the junction held 7 bases outside the gene matches. CDR1 and CDR2 (germline): MDHEN, SYDVKM.

CDR3 sequence: CASSLARSAGETQYF. The CDR3 region has the DNA TGTGCCAGCAGCTTAGCGCGTAGTGCGGGAGAGACCCAGTACTTC. The rearrangement uses TRBV7-2 and TRBJ2-5; tentatively, D is TRBD2 (5 bases). In germline, CDR1 is SGHTA, CDR2 FQGNSA. The length of the CDR3 is 15 residues. V dropped 0 bases and J dropped 4 bases, with 12 bases sitting between them. Variable domain in full (rest from reference TRBV7-2 and TRBJ2-5): GAGVSQSPSNKVTEKGKDVELRCDPISGHTALYWYRQSLGQGLEFLIYFQGNSAPDKSGLPSDRFSAERTGGSVSTLTIQRTQQEDSAVYLCASSLARSAGETQYFGPGTRLLVL.

J is TRBJ2-1 and V is TRBV14; D ambiguous. Trimming cost V 0 bases and J 12 bases, with 12 bases left between them. Looked up from germline, CDR1 is SGHDN and CDR2 is FVKESK. The CDR3 totals 13 residues. CDR3 nucleotide sequence: TGTGCCAGCAGCCAAGAGTCGGTGACTGTGCAGTTCTTC. Translation: CASSQESVTVQFF. Full variable domain (remainder filled in from reference TRBV14 and TRBJ2-1): EAGVTQFPSHSVIEKGQTVTLRCDPISGHDNLYWYRRVMGKEIKFLLHFVKESKQDESGMPNNRFLAERTGGTYSTLKVQPAELEDSGVYFCASSQESVTVQFFGPGTRLTVL.

The chain links TRBV5-1 to TRBJ1-2; 9 nucleotides agree with TRBD1. The length of the CDR3 is 15 residues. V shed 0 bases and J 4 bases; nucleotides not matched to a gene: 4. Germline CDR1 is SGHRS and CDR2 is YFSETQ. CDR3 sequence: CASSLVGQGSYGYTF. The DNA for the CDR3 is TGCGCCAGCAGCTTGGTAGGACAGGGGAGCTATGGCTACACCTTC.

This chain's CDR3 is CASGLSPGTGNTEAFF. DNA of the CDR3: TGTGCTAGTGGTTTGTCCCCCGGGACAGGGAACACTGAAGCTTTCTTT. The chain couples TRBV12-5 to TRBJ1-1, with 8 bases fitting TRBD1. CDR1 is LGHNT, CDR2 FRNRAP, per germline. There are 16 residues in the CDR3. V shed 2 bases, J shed 1 base, and the junction held 6 bases outside the gene matches.

This sequence joins TRBV9 and TRBJ2-2; the match to TRBD1 covers 11 bases. Germline CDR1 is SGDLS and CDR2 is YYNGEE. The CDR3 totals 18 residues. Trimming at V came to 0 bases and at J to 7 bases, leaving 11 bases not matched to a gene. CDR3 DNA: TGTGCCAGCAGCGTAGGACTCCCCCGGACAGGGGGCGGCGGGGAGCTGTTTTTT. Its protein is CASSVGLPRTGGGGELFF.

The J gene is TRBJ2-2, the V gene TRBV25-1; 10 bases line up with TRBD2. In germline, CDR1 is MGHDK, CDR2 SYGVNS. This CDR3 spans 16 amino acids. Trimming cost V 6 bases and J 4 bases; bases outside gene matches: 8. CDR3 DNA: TGTGCCAGCAGGGACTCCCTAGCGGGAGTCACCGGGGAGCTGTTTTTT. Protein: CASRDSLAGVTGELFF.

There are many counts of this clone. This sequence joins TRBV19 and TRBJ1-1; D remains unclear. The length of the CDR3 is 15 residues. Trimming pared 4 bases from V and 2 bases from J, leaving 14 bases between. In germline, CDR1 is LNHDA, CDR2 SQIVND (reference sequence). Written as DNA, the CDR3 is TGTGCCAGTAGTAGGCTCCGACAATTCAACACTGAAGCTTTCTTT. It specifies CASSRLRQFNTEAFF.

The chain uses TRBV2 and TRBJ2-7, with 9 bases that match TRBD1. The trim removed 6 bases at V and 0 bases at J, leaving 6 bases unmatched. The CDR3 runs to 15 residues. Germline V gene data show CDR1 as SNHLY and CDR2 as FYNNEI. Here the CDR3 DNA reads TGTGCCAGCAGGGGACAGGGCCATTCCTCCTACGAGCAGTACTTC. Translation gives CASRGQGHSSYEQYF.

The rearrangement joins TRBV5-4 to TRBJ1-2; TRBD1 matches 9 bases. Trimming removed 0 bases from V and 5 bases from J; junction bases left unmatched: 2. Germline loops: CDR1 SGHNT, CDR2 YYREEE (reference sequence). This CDR3 has 14 residues. The CDR3 reads CASSLGDRDYGYTF. CDR3 in DNA: TGTGCCAGCAGCTTGGGGGACAGGGATTATGGCTACACCTTC.

V usage is TRBV21-1 and J usage is TRBJ1-4; the DNA was not compared with TRBD1, the D call given in the table. TRBV21-1 is a pseudogene locus. The CDR3 covers 15 residues. CDR3 bases: TGTGCCAGCAGCTACCGGACAGGACCTTGGGAAAAACTGTTTTTT. It codes for CASSYRTGPWEKLFF.